This TCR beta chain originates from a study of T cell repertoires in cytomegalovirus infection. About the research overall: Based on public TCR beta signatures, there were indications of CMV infection and of a matching HLA type.

TCRdb re-called the reads through MiXCR, storing one row per CDR3 protein. The sample has approximately 990,000 distinct CDR3 sequences; around 31% are singletons. Notes on this clonotype: What it binds is unknown.

The specimen was cultured CD8+ T cells from PBMCs, collected from culture after CMV antigen stimulation. This clonotype was sampled from a human donor in good health (CMV status not recorded). Some clones in this sample may be carry-over from other donors' samples.

CDR3 protein: CASSFRVTNYGYTF. CDR3 in DNA: TGTGCCAGCAGTTTCCGGGTTACTAACTATGGCTACACCTTC. V and J are TRBV12-3 or TRBV12-4 and TRBJ1-2; D ambiguous. The V gene lost 3 bases and the J gene lost 0 bases, with 8 bases spanning the gap. The CDR3 runs 14 residues.